Described below is a single T cell receptor (beta chain) sequence and its context. Its binding antigen is unknown. No base-level quality is on record; no much larger clone is a single base apart. These data belong to a study of CD8 T cells in Susac syndrome (dated by TCRdb to the late 2010s). Context from the whole study: Among the Susac syndrome patients who were sequenced, clinically active disease was present in six and clinical remission was observed in fewer than 10. The study used repertoire sequencing to test whether antigen drove CD8+ T cell activation and differentiation in Susac syndrome. Clonality of the CD8+ T cell repertoire was compared between around eleven healthy donors, roughly 14 Susac syndrome patients and roughly 15 multiple sclerosis patients. At the time of blood withdrawal, Susac syndrome patients were either therapy-naive, taking corticosteroids (with some also receiving IVIg), or on IVIg alone. Summary of the overall study and its limitations: Around 15 Susac-specific public clones were identified in the total CD8+ repertoire, and four to six Susac-specific public clones were identified in the CD8+ TEMRA repertoire. The study acknowledged that relatively few individuals were included in the TCR sequencing and HLA analysis. Susac syndrome CD8+ repertoires showed clonal expansion, highest in CD8+ TEMRA cells and greater in clinically active than remitting patients.

High-throughput TCR beta sequencing profiled peripheral blood CD8+ and CD4+ T cells from healthy donors, Susac syndrome patients and multiple sclerosis patients. The Susac syndrome patients fulfilled recently defined diagnostic criteria for either definite or probable disease. Bulk CD8+ and CD4+ T cells were purified magnetically by negative isolation, whereas CD8+ TEMRA cells were enriched by FACS. Blood was collected in EDTA tubes and processed within 24 hours, with PBMCs isolated through density gradient centrifugation. PBMCs destined for TCR sequencing were cryopreserved in liquid nitrogen and later thawed in a 37 °C water bath. Purity of sorted or isolated CD4+, CD8+ and CD8+ TEMRA cells was at least 90%. The V end loses 5 bases and the J end loses 0 bases, and a stretch of 8 bases separates them. CDR3 length: 14 amino acids, cysteine to phenylalanine. The sequence is cut down to CDR3 DNA, 42 bases in frame from base 1. According to the germline V gene (reference sequence), CDR1 reads SEHNR and CDR2 reads FQNEAQ.

RNA was extracted with the RNeasy kit and roughly 0.45 to 1 ug was reverse transcribed using random hexamers. TCR beta CDR3 regions were amplified with the immunoSEQ multiplex PCR assay covering 54 Vbeta and 13 Jbeta segments. Bias from PCR amplification was corrected by using a synthetic template baseline for primer optimization and for computational correction. Regarding the original processing steps: Only productive sequences were kept, with reads annotated to V, D and J genes according to IMGT and analyzed in immunoSEQ Analyzer. To calculate clonality, Shannon entropy was normalized by log2 of the number of productive unique sequences and then subtracted from one. For each patient and control, public and private clones were evaluated among the 100 most prevalent clones. Clones were defined as Susac-specific when absent from the healthy and MS cohorts, from some 1,100 published viral clones and from other ImmuneACCESS disease sequences. The public reads were reanalyzed by TCRdb: fastp trimming at Q25, MiXCR alignment, in-frame beta chains only. Every entry covers one CDR3 protein and lists the most common genes and DNA from its rows. For this entry, the V and J calls and clone size follow TCRdb and not the study's own pipeline. The sample table contains more than 70,000 distinct CDR3 sequences; only one count was recorded for roughly 95% of them. The ten most abundant clones make up about 0.47% of the sample.

This receptor was taken from a human donor with Susac syndrome. Sequencing was done on a sample of CD8+ T cells from PBMCs. The rearranged chain carries TRBV7-9 and TRBJ2-1; TRBD1 is a possible D gene, resting on 6 matching bases. In nucleotides, the sequence is TGTGCCAGCAGCAGGGACACCTCCTACAATGAGCAGTTCTTC. It translates as CASSRDTSYNEQFF.